Below, 5 T cell receptor beta chains from the same sample are listed, as sequenced in a study of blood T cell repertoires in COVID-19. Repertoires were generated with immunoSEQ multiplex PCR, while TCRdb's copy carries only in-frame clones and drops some. The table lists around 300,000 clones, 70% to 90% of them singletons, with about 11% in the top ten. Material: peripheral blood. These receptors all stem from a woman between 65 and 79 years old with acute or convalescent COVID-19.

The genes are TRBV18 and TRBJ2-5, with D perhaps matching TRBD1 (5 bases). Germline assignment: CDR1 KGHSH and CDR2 LQKENI. The CDR3 has 13 residues. V lost 6 bases to trimming and J lost 5 bases, with 13 bases between them. The CDR3: CASSRRGWETQYF. The CDR3 region has the DNA TGTGCCAGCTCTCGTAGGGGCTGGGAGACCCAGTACTTC. The variable domain in full, with the rest retrieved from reference TRBV18 and TRBJ2-5, is NAGVMQNPRHLVRRRGQEARLRCSPMKGHSHVYWYRQLPEEGLKFMVYLQKENIIDESGMPKERFSAEFPKEGPSILRIQQVVRGDSAAYFCASSRRGWETQYFGPGTRLLVL.

The V call is TRBV18, the J call TRBJ1-6, with D uncertain. V shed 4 bases and J shed 7 bases, with 11 bases lying between them. Germline V gives CDR1 KGHSH, CDR2 LQKENI. There are 14 residues in the CDR3. DNA of the CDR3: TGTGCCAGCTCACGTGGTAGTGAAAATTCACCCCTCCACTTT. Translation: CASSRGSENSPLHF.

V is TRBV5-4 and J is TRBJ2-2; 11 nucleotides agree with TRBD2. Trimming removed 1 base from V and 5 bases from J; junction bases left unmatched: 4. Per the germline V gene, CDR1 is SGHNT and CDR2 is YYREEE (reference sequence). This CDR3 has 16 residues. CDR3 nucleotides: TGTGCCAGCAGCTTGCATCTAGCGGGGGGTACCGGGGAGCTGTTTTTT. This gives the protein CASSLHLAGGTGELFF.

The chain combines TRBV5-1 with TRBJ1-2, with D unresolved. This CDR3 is built from 15 residues. Germline loops: CDR1 SGHRS, CDR2 YFSETQ. V was clipped by 4 bases and J by 0 bases, with 13 bases between them. This CDR3 is CASSPAGRSNYGYTF. The CDR3 bases are TGCGCCAGCAGCCCGGCAGGCCGATCTAACTATGGCTACACCTTC.

The chain employs TRBV19 and TRBJ1-1; D unclear. CDR3 size: 12 residues. Germline values: CDR1 LNHDA, CDR2 SQIVND (reference sequence). Deletions cut 5 bases from V and 6 bases from J, with 10 bases between. Here the CDR3 DNA reads TGTGCCAGTAGTCGTCGGGAAGCTGAAGCTTTCTTT. Translating gives CASSRREAEAFF. Using reference TRBV19 and TRBJ1-1 for the parts outside the CDR3, the full variable domain is DGGITQSPKYLFRKEGQNVTLSCEQNLNHDAMYWYRQDPGQGLRLIYYSQIVNDFQKGDIAEGYSVSREKKESFPLTVTSAQKNPTAFYLCASSRREAEAFFGQGTRLTVV.